The 3 T cell receptor beta chains given below trace back to one sample, sequenced in a study of beta chain features in type 1 diabetes. Every isolated RNA sample was fully reverse transcribed, so sequencing captured expressed TCRB transcripts. TCRdb's copy holds only in-frame clones and misses some; the assay was immunoSEQ multiplex PCR. The sample holds some 270,000 clones; approximately 8.1% are singletons and the top ten take approximately 1%. The source material was central memory CD4+ T cells from blood. These receptors were taken from a woman aged 18-35 years in good health.

This clone was picked up a small number of times. The V and J genes are TRBV13 and TRBJ2-1, with TRBD2 as a possible D gene (5 bases). This CDR3 contains 14 residues. Trimming pared 8 bases from V and 0 bases from J, leaving 11 bases between. CDR1 PRHDT and CDR2 FYEKMQ come from the germline V gene (reference sequence). CDR3 sequence (DNA): TGTGCCAGCGCAAGAACTAGCTCCTACAATGAGCAGTTCTTC. This translates into CASARTSSYNEQFF.

This clone was counted only a few times. This chain uses TRBV28 with TRBJ1-1, with unresolved D. Germline-derived CDR1 and CDR2 are MDHEN and SYDVKM. With 6 bases removed from V and 5 bases from J, the gap between germline ends came to 10 bases. The CDR3 runs 12 residues. This chain's CDR3 is CASRQTGTEAFF. CDR3 DNA: TGTGCCAGCAGACAAACTGGAACTGAAGCTTTCTTT.

This clone was observed a handful of times. The V and J genes are TRBV5-6 and TRBJ1-4; D gene uncertain. Deletions cut 4 bases from V and 10 bases from J, with 17 bases between. Germline V gene sequence: CDR1 SGHDT, CDR2 YYEEEE. This CDR3 spans 14 amino acids. CDR3 in DNA: TGTGCCAGCAGCCTTCGGGCCCAAGCAGCAAAACTGTTTTTT. This translates into CASSLRAQAAKLFF.